Many counts were recorded for the clone carrying this T cell receptor beta chain. The entry originates in a study of T cell repertoires in cytomegalovirus infection. Turning to the study itself: The public TCR beta signatures pointed to both CMV infection and matching HLA type.

A single record per CDR3 protein comes from TCRdb applying MiXCR to the reads. The data contain hundreds of thousands of distinct CDR3 sequences, 22% of them singletons. The germline V gene encodes CDR1 SEHNR and CDR2 FQNEAQ (reference sequence). V was cut by 5 bases and J by 7 bases, with 12 bases left in between. The CDR3 spans 13 residues. The chain has TRBV7-9 and TRBJ2-1; no reliable D call. The source is a human donor in good health (CMV status not recorded). Some clones in this sample may be carry-over from other donors' samples. The sample taken for sequencing was CD8+ T cells from PBMCs. In DNA, the CDR3 is TGTGCCAGCAGCCTCTTATCTGGTAATGAGCAGTTCTTC. Its translation is CASSLLSGNEQFF.